These T cell receptor beta chains were read from a single sample in a study of blood T cell repertoires in COVID-19. Produced via immunoSEQ multiplex PCR; TCRdb's table is partial and in-frame only. The sample records 99,000 or so clones, 85% to 90% being singletons. Sequencing used peripheral blood. The receptors derive from a woman aged 60-75 years in a cohort sampled during active or convalescent COVID-19. Each CDR3 is given with its conserved first and last residue. A D gene is named only where the DNA matches it firmly. Clone size, where shown, is once, few, many, or a class for clones that have expanded.

v_call: TRBV5-1
d_call: TRBD1
clone_size: once
j_call: TRBJ2-1
cdr3_length: 13
cdr3_aa: CASSPGTGIEQFF
cdr3_nt: TGCGCCAGCAGCCCCGGGACAGGTATTGAGCAGTTCTTC

v_call: TRBV19
d_call: TRBD1
clone_size: .
j_call: TRBJ1-5
cdr3_length: 17
cdr3_aa: CASSSQGTGVSNQPQHF
cdr3_nt: TGTGCCAGTAGTTCACAAGGGACAGGGGTGAGCAATCAGCCCCAGCATTTT

v_call: TRBV5-1
d_call: .
clone_size: .
j_call: TRBJ2-1
cdr3_length: 14
cdr3_aa: CASSLESGDNEQFF
cdr3_nt: TGCGCCAGCAGCTTGGAATCAGGGGACAATGAGCAGTTCTTC

v_call: TRBV5-1
d_call: TRBD1
clone_size: .
j_call: TRBJ2-1
cdr3_length: 14
cdr3_aa: CASKGGLVRNEQFF
cdr3_nt: TGCGCCAGCAAAGGGGGCTTAGTTCGGAATGAGCAGTTCTTC

v_call: TRBV12-5
d_call: .
clone_size: .
j_call: TRBJ1-2
cdr3_length: 16
cdr3_aa: CASDYPVGALLYGYTF
cdr3_nt: TGTGCTAGTGATTACCCAGTGGGGGCTCTCCTCTATGGCTACACCTTC

v_call: TRBV3-1/TRBV3-2
d_call: .
clone_size: .
j_call: TRBJ1-1
cdr3_length: 17
cdr3_aa: CASSRIRELGWNTEAFF
cdr3_nt: TGTGCCAGCAGCCGCATTCGGGAGTTGGGTTGGAACACTGAAGCTTTCTTT

v_call: TRBV28
d_call: TRBD1
clone_size: .
j_call: TRBJ1-5
cdr3_length: 16
cdr3_aa: CASSSRGQTIHQPQHF
cdr3_nt: TGTGCCAGCAGTTCAAGGGGGCAGACAATTCATCAGCCCCAGCATTTT

v_call: TRBV6-5
d_call: TRBD1
clone_size: .
j_call: TRBJ1-2
cdr3_length: 15
cdr3_aa: CASSYLGQGNYGYTF
cdr3_nt: TGTGCCAGCAGTTATTTGGGACAGGGGAACTATGGCTACACCTTC

v_call: TRBV5-1
d_call: TRBD2
clone_size: few
j_call: TRBJ2-3
cdr3_length: 19
cdr3_aa: CASSLTGTSGGSPTDTQYF
cdr3_nt: TGCGCCAGCAGCTTGACCGGGACTAGCGGGGGTTCTCCCACAGATACGCAGTATTTT

v_call: TRBV7-2
d_call: .
clone_size: .
j_call: TRBJ2-1
cdr3_length: 12
cdr3_aa: CASSSGLYEQFF
cdr3_nt: TGTGCCAGCAGCTCGGGATTGTATGAGCAGTTCTTC

v_call: TRBV6-1
d_call: .
clone_size: .
j_call: TRBJ2-5
cdr3_length: 13
cdr3_aa: CASSERGKETQYF
cdr3_nt: TGTGCCAGCAGTGAAAGAGGGAAAGAGACCCAGTACTTC

v_call: TRBV7-2
d_call: TRBD2
clone_size: .
j_call: TRBJ2-1
cdr3_length: 12
cdr3_aa: CASSLSGVEQFF
cdr3_nt: TGTGCCAGCAGTCTCAGCGGGGTTGAGCAGTTCTTC

v_call: TRBV5-1
d_call: TRBD1
clone_size: .
j_call: TRBJ1-1
cdr3_length: 15
cdr3_aa: CASSIMTGGNTEAFF
cdr3_nt: TGCGCCAGCAGCATAATGACAGGGGGGAACACTGAAGCTTTCTTT

v_call: TRBV19
d_call: .
clone_size: .
j_call: TRBJ1-2
cdr3_length: 14
cdr3_aa: CASTEEWQSYGYTF
cdr3_nt: TGTGCCAGTACCGAGGAGTGGCAGTCCTATGGCTACACCTTC

v_call: TRBV19
d_call: TRBD1
clone_size: .
j_call: TRBJ2-3
cdr3_length: 16
cdr3_aa: CASSVLGTGGTDTQYF
cdr3_nt: TGTGCCAGTAGCGTCCTCGGGACAGGGGGCACAGATACGCAGTATTTT

v_call: TRBV20-1
d_call: TRBD1
clone_size: .
j_call: TRBJ1-2
cdr3_length: 15
cdr3_aa: CSASYLSAGGNGYTF
cdr3_nt: TGCAGTGCTAGTTACCTCTCCGCAGGGGGAAATGGCTACACCTTC

v_call: TRBV6-6
d_call: .
clone_size: .
j_call: TRBJ2-3
cdr3_length: 14
cdr3_aa: CASSPGTTADTQYF
cdr3_nt: TGTGCCAGCAGCCCTGGGACAACCGCAGATACGCAGTATTTT

v_call: TRBV6-5
d_call: TRBD1
clone_size: .
j_call: TRBJ1-5
cdr3_length: 13
cdr3_aa: CASRQGPPSPQHF
cdr3_nt: TGTGCCAGTAGACAGGGTCCGCCGTCGCCCCAGCATTTT

v_call: TRBV3-1/TRBV3-2
d_call: .
clone_size: .
j_call: TRBJ2-2
cdr3_length: 14
cdr3_aa: CASSLTANTGELFF
cdr3_nt: TGTGCCAGCAGCTTGACAGCGAACACCGGGGAGCTGTTTTTT

v_call: TRBV30
d_call: .
clone_size: once
j_call: TRBJ1-2
cdr3_length: 12
cdr3_aa: CARNGQLYGYTF
cdr3_nt: TGTGCCCGCAACGGACAGCTCTATGGCTACACCTTC

v_call: TRBV29-1
d_call: TRBD1
clone_size: .
j_call: TRBJ1-2
cdr3_length: 12
cdr3_aa: CSVGQGYYGYTF
cdr3_nt: TGCAGCGTTGGACAGGGGTACTATGGCTACACCTTC

v_call: TRBV6-5
d_call: .
clone_size: .
j_call: TRBJ1-5
cdr3_length: 13
cdr3_aa: CASSYAIAQPQHF
cdr3_nt: TGTGCCAGCAGTTACGCGATAGCTCAGCCCCAGCATTTT

v_call: TRBV6-5
d_call: .
clone_size: .
j_call: TRBJ2-5
cdr3_length: 12
cdr3_aa: CATRTPGETQYF
cdr3_nt: TGTGCCACCCGCACCCCCGGGGAGACCCAGTACTTC

v_call: TRBV4-1
d_call: .
clone_size: .
j_call: TRBJ1-2
cdr3_length: 13
cdr3_aa: CASNAGFGYGYTF
cdr3_nt: TGCGCCAGCAACGCAGGGTTCGGCTATGGCTACACCTTC

v_call: TRBV29-1
d_call: .
clone_size: .
j_call: TRBJ1-4
cdr3_length: 13
cdr3_aa: CSVDPGTNEKLFF
cdr3_nt: TGCAGCGTTGATCCAGGGACTAATGAAAAACTGTTTTTT

v_call: TRBV5-1
d_call: .
clone_size: .
j_call: TRBJ1-2
cdr3_length: 14
cdr3_aa: CASSLGSGGEGYTF
cdr3_nt: TGCGCCAGCAGCTTGGGATCGGGTGGAGAGGGCTACACCTTC